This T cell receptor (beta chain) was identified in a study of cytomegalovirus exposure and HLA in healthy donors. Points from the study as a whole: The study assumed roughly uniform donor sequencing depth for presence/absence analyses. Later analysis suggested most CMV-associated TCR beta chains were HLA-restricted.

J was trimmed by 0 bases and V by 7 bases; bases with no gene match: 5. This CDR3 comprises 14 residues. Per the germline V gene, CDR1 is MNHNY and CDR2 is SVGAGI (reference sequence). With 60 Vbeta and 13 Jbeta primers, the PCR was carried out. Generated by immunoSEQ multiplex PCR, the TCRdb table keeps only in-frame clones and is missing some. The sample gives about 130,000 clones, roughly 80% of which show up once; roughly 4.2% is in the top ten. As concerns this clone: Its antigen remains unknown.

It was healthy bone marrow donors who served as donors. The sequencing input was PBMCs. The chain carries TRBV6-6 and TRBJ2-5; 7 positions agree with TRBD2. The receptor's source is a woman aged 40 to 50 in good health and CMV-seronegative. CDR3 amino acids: CASTASGNQETQYF. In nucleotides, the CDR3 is TGTGCCAGCACCGCGAGCGGGAACCAAGAGACCCAGTACTTC.